A selection of T cell receptor beta chains follows, all from one sample in a study of blood T cell repertoires in COVID-19. Only in-frame clones appear in the TCRdb table, and some are missing; sequencing was by immunoSEQ multiplex PCR. The sample consists of 140,000 to 150,000 clones, 70% to 90% of them appearing once. Sequenced: peripheral blood. The receptors originated from a woman between 55 and 75 years old with COVID-19, enrolled during active disease. Both conserved end residues are part of each CDR3. The order of the fields is CDR3 DNA, CDR3 protein, V gene, J gene, D gene, clone size. The D gene is left open where the match is weak. Rows give clone size only sometimes, using once, few, many, or a class for an expanded clone.

TGTGCCAGCACCTTAGGCGGGGGGGCCGCGAAGACCCAGTACTTC,CASTLGGGAAKTQYF,TRBV2,TRBJ2-5,TRBD2,NA
TGTGCCAGCAACGAAGCGGGGGGAACCTACAATGAGCAGTTCTTC,CASNEAGGTYNEQFF,TRBV7-2,TRBJ2-1,TRBD2,NA
TGTGCCAGCAGGCTAGGGGGACAGGGCACAGCTTTCTTT,CASRLGGQGTAFF,TRBV2,TRBJ1-1,TRBD1,NA
TGTGCCAGCAGCCCAGGACTAGTAGGTGAGACCCAGTACTTC,CASSPGLVGETQYF,TRBV5-4,TRBJ2-5,TRBD2,NA
TGTGCCAGCAGTTCTGGACAGGGAGGGTACTTGGACACTGAAGCTTTCTTT,CASSSGQGGYLDTEAFF,TRBV27,TRBJ1-1,TRBD1,NA
TGTGCCAGCAGCCCGCTAACAGGGAACACTGAAGCTTTCTTT,CASSPLTGNTEAFF,TRBV5-4,TRBJ1-1,NA,NA
TGTGCCAGCAGCCGAGGAAGGGCGGGGGGCCCGAGCTCCTACAATGAGCAGTTCTTC,CASSRGRAGGPSSYNEQFF,TRBV5-4,TRBJ2-1,TRBD2,NA
TGTGCCACCAGCAGAGGGAGGACAGGGTCTAACGAGCAGTACTTC,CATSRGRTGSNEQYF,TRBV15,TRBJ2-7,TRBD1,NA
TGTGCCAGCACCCCCGGAGGCGGGGGCCCCGCCCGAGATACGCAGTATTTT,CASTPGGGGPARDTQYF,TRBV2,TRBJ2-3,NA,NA
TGCGCCAGCAGCTTGTATTTCGGAGCGGGGGGGCTTAATGAGCAGTTCTTC,CASSLYFGAGGLNEQFF,TRBV5-1,TRBJ2-1,TRBD2,NA
TGTGCCATCAGACCCGGGACTAGCGGGGGTAGGGGGGAGTTCTTC,CAIRPGTSGGRGEFF,TRBV10-3,TRBJ2-1,TRBD2,NA
TGTGCCAGCAGCTTAGGAGACAGGAGTTATAATTCACCCCTCCACTTT,CASSLGDRSYNSPLHF,TRBV11-1,TRBJ1-6,NA,NA
TGTGCCATCAGAGAAAACCGGGACAGGGGGGGCTACACCTTC,CAIRENRDRGGYTF,TRBV10-3,TRBJ1-2,TRBD1,NA
TGTGCCAGCAGCTTGGTGGGAGCGGCGGGTGGAACCTACGAGCAGTACTTC,CASSLVGAAGGTYEQYF,TRBV5-6,TRBJ2-7,NA,once
TGTGCCAGCAGCTTAACCCTAGCGGGGAGCACAGATACGCAGTATTTT,CASSLTLAGSTDTQYF,TRBV7-3,TRBJ2-3,TRBD2,NA
TGCGCCAGCAGCCAAGTTGGCAGCTCTGGAAACACCATATATTTT,CASSQVGSSGNTIYF,TRBV4-1,TRBJ1-3,NA,NA
TGTGCCAGCAGCATGGACAGGGAAAAACTGTTTTTT,CASSMDREKLFF,TRBV6-5,TRBJ1-4,TRBD1,NA
TGTGCCAGCAGCCCACAGATCCAGCAGTTCTTC,CASSPQIQQFF,TRBV7-2,TRBJ2-1,NA,NA
TGCGCCAGCATCGGAGAGACTGAAGCTTTCTTT,CASIGETEAFF,TRBV10-2,TRBJ1-1,NA,once
TGCGCCAGCAGCCCCGGGACAGGGCATAGGCAGGGAGAAAAACTGTTTTTT,CASSPGTGHRQGEKLFF,TRBV5-1,TRBJ1-4,TRBD1,NA
TGTGCCAGCACCCTCTGGGCAGGGGACACCGGGGAGCTGTTTTTT,CASTLWAGDTGELFF,TRBV6-5,TRBJ2-2,NA,once
TGTGCCAGCAGCCCACGGACAGCTGAAGAGACCCAGTACTTC,CASSPRTAEETQYF,TRBV3-1/TRBV3-2,TRBJ2-5,NA,NA
TGTGCCAGCAGCTCTAAGGCAGGGGAGTACAATCAGCCCCAGCATTTT,CASSSKAGEYNQPQHF,TRBV7-8,TRBJ1-5,NA,NA
TGCGCCAGCAGCTTACAGGGTAGGGACAATGAGCAGTTCTTC,CASSLQGRDNEQFF,TRBV5-1,TRBJ2-1,NA,few
TGTGCCAGCAGTGGGACTAGCGGGGTAATTCCCTACGAGCAGTACTTC,CASSGTSGVIPYEQYF,TRBV2,TRBJ2-7,TRBD2,NA
TGTGCCAGCAGCTTCGTGCGGCAGCCCCAGCATTTT,CASSFVRQPQHF,TRBV7-8,TRBJ1-5,NA,NA
TGCGCCAGCAGTTCAGGGGGCTTTGAATTCACCGGGGAGCTGTTTTTT,CASSSGGFEFTGELFF,TRBV4-1,TRBJ2-2,TRBD1,NA
TGCGCCAGCAGCTTGGGGCAGGGAGGTCATCAGCCCCAGCATTTT,CASSLGQGGHQPQHF,TRBV5-1,TRBJ1-5,NA,NA
TGCGCCAGCAGCGCCCCGGGACAGACGAACACTGAAGCTTTCTTT,CASSAPGQTNTEAFF,TRBV4-1,TRBJ1-1,TRBD1,NA
TGTGCCAGCAGCCTGGCGTGGGCGGGCCACTCCTACGAGCAGTACTTC,CASSLAWAGHSYEQYF,TRBV7-2,TRBJ2-7,NA,NA
TGCGCCAGCAGCTTTGACGGAGTTTACAATCAGCCCCAGCATTTT,CASSFDGVYNQPQHF,TRBV5-1,TRBJ1-5,NA,NA
TGCGCCAGCAGCCAAGAAGGCGGGACGAACACCGGGGAGCTGTTTTTT,CASSQEGGTNTGELFF,TRBV4-3,TRBJ2-2,NA,NA
TGTGCGAGCGCGAGGGACAGCTACTATGGCTACACCTTC,CASARDSYYGYTF,TRBV7-8,TRBJ1-2,TRBD1,NA
TGTGCCAGCAGTCCCACAGTTTACGAGCAGTACTTC,CASSPTVYEQYF,TRBV12-3/TRBV12-4,TRBJ2-7,NA,NA
TGTGCCAGCAGTGAGGCGCAGGGGCACCAAGAGACCCAGTACTTC,CASSEAQGHQETQYF,TRBV2,TRBJ2-5,NA,NA